This T cell receptor (beta chain) derives from a study of Graves' ophthalmopathy and Graves' hyperthyroidism. Looking at the study overall: Before any treatment, peripheral blood was taken at the initial diagnosis. Study-level results: Discrimination between ophthalmopathy and stable hyperthyroidism by a 13-signature model showed nearly 90% sensitivity and more than 65% specificity. Also, most clonotypes expanded in the thyroid above 0.001 frequency appeared in blood.

Clinical symptoms, serum thyroxine, TRAb, thyroid ultrasound and orbital computed tomography formed the basis of diagnosis. Researchers took RNA transcripts and amplified TCR beta CDR3 regions from them. First-round RT-PCR used HTBI primers; second-round multiplex PCR followed. TCRdb processed the multiplex PCR reads anew with MiXCR; each CDR3 protein has one entry. This sample has hundreds of thousands of distinct CDR3 sequences; roughly 39% occur once, and the top ten carry roughly 3.5%. This clonotype came up a few times. Its antigen is not known. J lost 2 bases, V lost 5 bases, and 5 bases had no gene match. The V gene's germline CDR1 is SGHVS and CDR2 FNYEAQ. This CDR3 has 16 amino acids.

This chain links TRBV7-6 with TRBJ2-5, with TRBD2 matching 13 bases. Input material: peripheral blood. This receptor was obtained from an adult man with Graves' ophthalmopathy. The CDR3 sequence: CASSLWTSGGQETQYF. The CDR3 DNA sequence: TGTGCCAGCAGCCTCTGGACTAGCGGGGGTCAAGAGACCCAGTACTTC. The entire variable domain, with the rest obtained from reference TRBV7-6 and TRBJ2-5, is as follows: GAGVSQSPRYKVTKRGQDVALRCDPISGHVSLYWYRQALGQGPEFLTYFNYEAQQDKSGLPNDRFSAERPEGSISTLTIQRTEQRDSAMYRCASSLWTSGGQETQYFGPGTRLLVL.